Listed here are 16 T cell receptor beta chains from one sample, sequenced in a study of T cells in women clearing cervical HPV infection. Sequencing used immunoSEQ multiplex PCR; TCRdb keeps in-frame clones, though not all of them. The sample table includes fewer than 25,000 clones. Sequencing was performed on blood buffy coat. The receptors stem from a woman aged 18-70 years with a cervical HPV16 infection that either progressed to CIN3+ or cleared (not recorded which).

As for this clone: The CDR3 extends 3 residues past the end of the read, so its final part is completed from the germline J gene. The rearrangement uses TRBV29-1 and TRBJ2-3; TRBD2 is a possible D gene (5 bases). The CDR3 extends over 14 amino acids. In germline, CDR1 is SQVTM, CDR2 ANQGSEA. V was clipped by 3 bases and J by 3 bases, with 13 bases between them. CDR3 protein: CSVERARGTDTQYF. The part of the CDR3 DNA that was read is TGCAGCGTTGAGAGGGCCCGCGGGACAGATACG.

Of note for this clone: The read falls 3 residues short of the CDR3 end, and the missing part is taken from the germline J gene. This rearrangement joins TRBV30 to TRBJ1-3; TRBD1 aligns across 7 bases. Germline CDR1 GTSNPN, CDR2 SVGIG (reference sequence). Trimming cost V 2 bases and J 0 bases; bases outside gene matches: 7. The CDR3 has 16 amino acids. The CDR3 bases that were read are TGTGCCTGGAGTCCCGAACCAGGGGGCTCTGGAAACACC. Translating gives CAWSPEPGGSGNT. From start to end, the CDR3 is CAWSPEPGGSGNTIYF.

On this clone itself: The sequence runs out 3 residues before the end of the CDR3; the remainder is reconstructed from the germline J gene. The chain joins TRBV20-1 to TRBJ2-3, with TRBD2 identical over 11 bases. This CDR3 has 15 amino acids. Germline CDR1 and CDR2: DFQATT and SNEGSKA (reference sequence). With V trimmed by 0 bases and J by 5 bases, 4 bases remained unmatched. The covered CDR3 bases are TGCAGTGCTAGAGATTCTAGCGGGGGGCGAGATACG. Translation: CSARDSSGGRDT. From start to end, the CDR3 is CSARDSSGGRDTQYF.

The CDR3 here is CAWGSNYGQYF. The sequenced CDR3 bases are TGTGCCTGGGGATCGAACTATGGT. The J gene is TRBJ2-4, the V gene TRBV30; no definite D call. The read ends 3 residues early relative to the CDR3; the germline J gene fills the gap. This CDR3 comprises 11 residues. CDR1 is GTSNPN, CDR2 SVGIG, per germline (reference sequence). The variable domain in full, with the rest retrieved from reference TRBV30 and TRBJ2-4, is SQTIHQWPATLVQPVGSPLSLECTVEGTSNPNLYWYRQAAGRGLQLLFYSVGIGQISSEVPQNLSASRPQDRQFILSSKKLLLSDSGFYLCAWGSNYGQYFGAGTRLSVL.

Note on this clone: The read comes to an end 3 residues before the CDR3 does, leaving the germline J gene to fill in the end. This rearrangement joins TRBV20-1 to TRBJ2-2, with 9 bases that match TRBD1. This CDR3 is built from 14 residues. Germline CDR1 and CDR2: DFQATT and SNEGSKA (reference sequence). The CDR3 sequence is CSASPGQGDEKLFF. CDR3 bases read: TGCAGTGCTAGTCCGGGACAGGGCGACGAAAAG.

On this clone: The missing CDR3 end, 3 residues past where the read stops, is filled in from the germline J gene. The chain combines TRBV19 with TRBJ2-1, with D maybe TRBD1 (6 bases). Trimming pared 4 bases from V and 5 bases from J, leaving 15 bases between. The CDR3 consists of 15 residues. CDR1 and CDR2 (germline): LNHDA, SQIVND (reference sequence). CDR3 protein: CASSSDRLIDNEQFF. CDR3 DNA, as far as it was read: TGTGCCAGTAGTAGCGACAGGCTTATAGACAATGAG.

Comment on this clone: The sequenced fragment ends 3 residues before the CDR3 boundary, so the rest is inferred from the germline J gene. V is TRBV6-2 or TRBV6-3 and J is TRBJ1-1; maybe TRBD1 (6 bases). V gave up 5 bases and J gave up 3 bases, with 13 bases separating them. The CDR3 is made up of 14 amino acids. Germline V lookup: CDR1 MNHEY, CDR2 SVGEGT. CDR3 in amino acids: CASSPHREHTEAFF. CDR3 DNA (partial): TGTGCCAGCAGTCCCCACAGGGAACACACTGAA.

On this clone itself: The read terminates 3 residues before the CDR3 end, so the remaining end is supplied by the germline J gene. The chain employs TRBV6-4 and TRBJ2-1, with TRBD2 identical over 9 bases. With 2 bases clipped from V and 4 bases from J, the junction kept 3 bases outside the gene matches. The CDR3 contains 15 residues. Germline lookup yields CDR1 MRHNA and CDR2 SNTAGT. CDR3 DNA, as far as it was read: TGTGCCAGCAGTGACGGAGCGGGAGGTTACAATGAG. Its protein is CASSDGAGGYNE. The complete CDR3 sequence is CASSDGAGGYNEQFF.

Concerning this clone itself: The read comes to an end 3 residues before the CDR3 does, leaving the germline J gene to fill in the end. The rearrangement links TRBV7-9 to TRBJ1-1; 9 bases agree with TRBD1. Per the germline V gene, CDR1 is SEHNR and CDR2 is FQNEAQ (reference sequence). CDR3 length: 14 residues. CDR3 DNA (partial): TGTGCCAGCAGCTTAAGGGACAGGGAAGAGACA. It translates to CASSLRDREET. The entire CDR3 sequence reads CASSLRDREETAFF.

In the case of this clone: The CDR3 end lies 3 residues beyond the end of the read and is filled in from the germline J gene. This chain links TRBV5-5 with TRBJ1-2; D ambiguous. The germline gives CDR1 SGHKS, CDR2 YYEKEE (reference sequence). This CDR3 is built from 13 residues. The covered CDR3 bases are TGTGCCAGCAGCTTGTACGGACTACAGGGC. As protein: CASSLYGLQG. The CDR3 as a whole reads CASSLYGLQGYTF.

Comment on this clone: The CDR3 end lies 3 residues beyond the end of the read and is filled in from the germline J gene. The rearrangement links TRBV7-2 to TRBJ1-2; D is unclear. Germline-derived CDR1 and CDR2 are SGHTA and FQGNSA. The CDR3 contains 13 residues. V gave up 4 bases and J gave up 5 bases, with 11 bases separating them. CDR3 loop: CASSSSPPYGYTF. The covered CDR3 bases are TGTGCCAGCAGCTCCTCCCCCCCGTATGGC.

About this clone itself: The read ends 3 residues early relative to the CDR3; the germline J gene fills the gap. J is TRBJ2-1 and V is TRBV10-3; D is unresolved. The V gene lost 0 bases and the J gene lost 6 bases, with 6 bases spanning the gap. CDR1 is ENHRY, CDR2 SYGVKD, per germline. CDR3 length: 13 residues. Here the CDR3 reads CAISESRSNEQFF. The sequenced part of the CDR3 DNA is TGTGCCATCAGTGAGTCCCGGTCCAATGAG.

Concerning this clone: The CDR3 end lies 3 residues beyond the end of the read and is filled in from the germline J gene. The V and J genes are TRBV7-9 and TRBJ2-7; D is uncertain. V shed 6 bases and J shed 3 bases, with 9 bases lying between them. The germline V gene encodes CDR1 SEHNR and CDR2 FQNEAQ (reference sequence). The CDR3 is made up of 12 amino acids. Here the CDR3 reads CASSSGLYEQYF. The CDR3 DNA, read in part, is TGTGCCAGCAGTTCAGGCCTCTACGAG.

Partial CDR3 DNA: TGTGCCTGGAGTGTACTTGCAGGGGGACCGTATGGC. This translates into CAWSVLAGGPYG. Given in full, the CDR3 is CAWSVLAGGPYGYTF. This chain links TRBV30 with TRBJ1-2; 7 positions match TRBD1. Coverage ceases 3 residues before the CDR3 finishes, and the germline J gene fills in the end. The germline V gene encodes CDR1 GTSNPN and CDR2 SVGIG (reference sequence). CDR3 size: 15 residues. V gave up 0 bases and J gave up 5 bases; unmatched junction bases: 9. The full variable domain, with the rest looked up from reference TRBV30 and TRBJ1-2, is SQTIHQWPATLVQPVGSPLSLECTVEGTSNPNLYWYRQAAGRGLQLLFYSVGIGQISSEVPQNLSASRPQDRQFILSSKKLLLSDSGFYLCAWSVLAGGPYGYTFGSGTRLTVV.

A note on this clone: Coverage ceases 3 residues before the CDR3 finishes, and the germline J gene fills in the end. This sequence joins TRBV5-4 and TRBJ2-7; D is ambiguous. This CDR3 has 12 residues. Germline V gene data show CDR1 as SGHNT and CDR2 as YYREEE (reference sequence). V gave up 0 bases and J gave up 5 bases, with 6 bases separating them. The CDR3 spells CASSLVANEQYF. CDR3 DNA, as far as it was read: TGTGCCAGCAGCTTGGTAGCAAACGAG.

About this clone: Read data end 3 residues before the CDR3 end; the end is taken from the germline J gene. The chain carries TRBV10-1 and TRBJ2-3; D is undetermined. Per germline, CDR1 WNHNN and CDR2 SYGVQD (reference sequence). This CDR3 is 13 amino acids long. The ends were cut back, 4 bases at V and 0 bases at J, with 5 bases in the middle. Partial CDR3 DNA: TGCGCCAGCAGTGTATCTAGCACAGATACG. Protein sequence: CASSVSSTDT. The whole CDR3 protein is CASSVSSTDTQYF.